One and the same sample provided the 31 T cell receptor beta chains below, sequenced in a study of beta chain features in type 1 diabetes. All of the isolated RNA was reverse transcribed, so expressed TCRB transcripts were sequenced. Clones were read by immunoSEQ multiplex PCR, and TCRdb kept only the in-frame ones, dropping some. The repertoire holds around 500,000 clones, approximately 10% seen once, with about 0.042% in the top ten. Sequenced: naive CD4+ T cells from blood. The source is a woman aged 18-29 years in good health.

The chain couples TRBV2 to TRBJ2-3, with D unclear. The V gene's germline CDR1 is SNHLY and CDR2 FYNNEI. The CDR3 loop spans 15 amino acids. The V and J ends lost 6 bases and 0 bases respectively, with 13 bases between them. CDR3 nucleotides: TGTGCCAGCAGCTCTCCTCTCGGGAGCACAGATACGCAGTATTTT. Its translation is CASSSPLGSTDTQYF. Supplemented by reference TRBV2 and TRBJ2-3, the full variable domain reads EPEVTQTPSHQVTQMGQEVILRCVPISNHLYFYWYRQILGQKVEFLVSFYNNEISEKSEIFDDQFSVERPDGSNFTLKIRSTKLEDSAMYFCASSSPLGSTDTQYFGPGTRLTVL.

This chain connects TRBV7-9 to TRBJ2-5, with no clear D. The germline gives CDR1 SEHNR, CDR2 FQNEAQ (reference sequence). V lost 5 bases and J 2 bases, leaving 9 bases between the germline ends. The CDR3 spans 13 residues. For the CDR3, the DNA is TGTGCCAGCAGCCGCCCGGCGCAAGAGACCCAGTACTTC. The encoded protein is CASSRPAQETQYF.

V and J are TRBV21-1 and TRBJ1-5. TRBV21-1 constitutes a pseudogene. CDR3 size: 13 residues. CDR3 coding DNA: TGTGCCAGCCAGGGACTCCGCAATCAGCCCCAGCATTTT. Its translation is CASQGLRNQPQHF.

This clone was seen only a few times. This chain joins TRBV30 and TRBJ1-1; 8 nucleotides match TRBD1. V shed 3 bases and J 4 bases; nucleotides not matched to a gene: 4. The CDR3 extends over 13 amino acids. Germline V gene data show CDR1 as GTSNPN and CDR2 as SVGIG (reference sequence). CDR3 sequence reads: CAWRQDRGTEAFF. The CDR3 DNA is TGTGCCTGGAGGCAAGACAGGGGCACTGAAGCTTTCTTT.

The chain links TRBV15 to TRBJ2-1, with TRBD2 matching 9 bases. Germline lookup yields CDR1 LNHNV and CDR2 YYDKDF (reference sequence). The CDR3 covers 14 residues. After removal of 6 bases from V and 6 bases from J, the junction contained 6 bases not matched to a gene. Written as DNA, the CDR3 is TGTGCCACCAGGGCGGGGGGGGTAGCCAATGAGCAGTTCTTC. It codes for CATRAGGVANEQFF. The full variable domain, its missing parts supplied by reference TRBV15 and TRBJ2-1, is DAMVIQNPRYQVTQFGKPVTLSCSQTLNHNVMYWYQQKSSQAPKLLFHYYDKDFNNEADTPDNFQSRRPNTSFCFLDIRSPGLGDTAMYLCATRAGGVANEQFFGPGTRLTVL.

The V and J genes are TRBV7-3 and TRBJ2-5; 14 bases match TRBD2. The CDR3 runs to 17 residues. Germline CDR1 and CDR2: SGHTA and FQGTGA. The ends lost 0 bases at V and 7 bases at J; junction bases unmatched: 7. The CDR3 is CASSLTGTSGGPGTQYF. CDR3 coding DNA: TGTGCCAGCAGCTTAACCGGGACTAGCGGGGGCCCGGGGACCCAGTACTTC.

The chain recombines TRBV7-2 with TRBJ2-1; 12 bases match TRBD2. CDR3 length equals 15 residues. The trim removed 4 bases at V and 6 bases at J, leaving 4 bases unmatched. Germline V gene data show CDR1 as SGHTA and CDR2 as FQGNSA. This chain's CDR3 is CASSWGLAGFNEQFF. The CDR3, as DNA: TGTGCCAGCAGCTGGGGACTAGCGGGTTTCAATGAGCAGTTCTTC. Variable domain in full (rest from reference TRBV7-2 and TRBJ2-1): GAGVSQSPSNKVTEKGKDVELRCDPISGHTALYWYRQSLGQGLEFLIYFQGNSAPDKSGLPSDRFSAERTGGSVSTLTIQRTQQEDSAVYLCASSWGLAGFNEQFFGPGTRLTVL.

This clone was found a few times. The chain links TRBV5-1 to TRBJ2-7; TRBD1 might be the D (5 bases). Deletions cut 0 bases from V and 5 bases from J, with 9 bases between. Germline CDR1 and CDR2: SGHRS and YFSETQ. This CDR3 region has 13 residues. The CDR3 DNA follows: TGCGCCAGCAGCTTGGACTTCAGGGACGAGCAGTACTTC. This encodes CASSLDFRDEQYF.

This clone was counted between two and nine times. CDR3 nucleotides: TGTGCCAGCAGCTTAAGGGGGAGATACCGCGAGCAGTACTTC. Translated: CASSLRGRYREQYF. This chain joins TRBV7-2 and TRBJ2-7; weak D call: TRBD1 (6 bases). V was trimmed by 2 bases and J by 6 bases, leaving 14 bases between them. The CDR3 sequence is 14 residues long. Per germline, CDR1 SGHTA and CDR2 FQGNSA.

The chain recombines TRBV5-5 with TRBJ2-7; unclear D gene. Germline-derived CDR1 and CDR2 are SGHKS and YYEKEE (reference sequence). With 5 bases removed from V and 4 bases from J, the gap between germline ends came to 22 bases. The CDR3 has 16 residues. In nucleotides, the CDR3 is TGTGCCAGCAGTCTTTCGCAGATAAGTGGTGTTTACGAGCAGTACGTC. It is translated as CASSLSQISGVYEQYV.

This chain connects TRBV7-3 to TRBJ2-2, with a possible D match to TRBD2 (6 bases). This CDR3 spans 16 amino acids. The germline gives CDR1 SGHTA, CDR2 FQGTGA. Trimming took 5 bases from V and 0 from J, leaving 13 bases between them. The CDR3 nucleotides read TGTGCCAGCAGCCTTCTTAGCGGTGCGAACACCGGGGAGCTGTTTTTT. It encodes CASSLLSGANTGELFF.

The V and J genes are TRBV11-3 and TRBJ2-5; unclear D gene. The germline gives CDR1 SGHNT, CDR2 YENEEA. This CDR3 has 14 amino acids. V was pared by 1 base and J by 2 bases, with 8 bases between. DNA of the CDR3: TGTGCCAGCAGCTTAGCTTGGGGTCAAGAGACCCAGTACTTC. Translating gives CASSLAWGQETQYF.

A few counts support this clone. The chain employs TRBV9 and TRBJ2-5, with D unclear. V was clipped by 0 bases and J by 4 bases, with 10 bases between them. The CDR3 extends over 14 amino acids. Germline V gene sequence: CDR1 SGDLS, CDR2 YYNGEE. As DNA, the CDR3 is TGTGCCAGCAGCGTAGCGGTAGGGCGAGAGACCCAGTACTTC. Residues: CASSVAVGRETQYF.

This clone was counted between two and nine times. The genes are TRBV10-3 and TRBJ2-7, with D maybe TRBD1 (5 bases). This CDR3 spans 15 amino acids. Germline CDR1 reads ENHRY; CDR2 reads SYGVKD. V lost 0 bases to trimming and J lost 0 bases, with 9 bases between them. The CDR3 bases are TGTGCCATCAGTGAGTCGACAGCCAGCTCCTACGAGCAGTACTTC. Translation gives CAISESTASSYEQYF.

This clone was picked up a small number of times. The rearrangement links TRBV6-5 to TRBJ2-7; the match to TRBD1 covers 7 bases. Unmatched junction bases numbered 4, after V lost 2 bases and J lost 6 bases. The CDR3 runs 13 residues. In germline, CDR1 is MNHEY, CDR2 SVGAGI. CDR3 sequence: CASSYTRQGEQYV. Written as DNA, the CDR3 is TGTGCCAGCAGTTACACCCGACAGGGCGAGCAGTACGTC.

This sequence joins TRBV10-3 and TRBJ1-2; 7 bases match TRBD1. The CDR3 contains 14 residues. The germline V gene has CDR1 ENHRY and CDR2 SYGVKD. With 3 bases clipped from V and 8 bases from J, the junction kept 9 bases outside the gene matches. The CDR3 DNA is TGTGCCATCAGTGACCCCAGGACAGGCGGAGGCTACACCTTC. Translation: CAISDPRTGGGYTF.

The rearrangement uses TRBV7-2 and TRBJ2-7; D remains unclear. The CDR3 sequence is 16 residues long. V was trimmed by 5 bases and J by 2 bases, leaving 19 bases between them. The germline V gene encodes CDR1 SGHTA and CDR2 FQGNSA. CDR3 nucleotide sequence: TGTGCCAGCAGCCCACGTCCGGGCACACCCACCTACGAGCAGTACTTC. This codes for CASSPRPGTPTYEQYF.

This clone has only a few counts. The chain joins TRBV28 to TRBJ2-6, with unresolved D. The germline gives CDR1 MDHEN, CDR2 SYDVKM. The CDR3 is 14 amino acids. Trimming removed 7 bases at V and 3 bases at J, with 10 bases between. The CDR3 is CASKSVSGANVLTF. The CDR3 nucleotides read TGTGCCAGCAAGTCGGTTAGTGGGGCCAACGTCCTGACTTTC.

The sample holds a few counts of this clone. The chain is built from TRBV30 and TRBJ1-2; TRBD1 matches 8 bases. CDR1 and CDR2 from the germline V gene are GTSNPN and SVGIG (reference sequence). This CDR3 is built from 17 residues. Losses at the gene ends were 3 bases for V and 5 bases for J; bases not matched to a gene: 17. The CDR3 region has the DNA TGTGCCTGGAGCCTCTGGGAAGTGGCAGGGGGCGGGTATGGCTACACCTTC. Amino acids: CAWSLWEVAGGGYGYTF.

Of note for this clone: The sample carries other DNA sequences with the same CDR3. The CDR3 DNA reads as TGTGCCAGCTCACCACCGTCAGTGGCGGCTGAGACCCAGTACTTC. Protein: CASSPPSVAAETQYF. The rearrangement uses TRBV18 and TRBJ2-5; no reliable D call. CDR3 length: 15 residues. V was cut by 0 bases and J by 5 bases, with 13 bases left in between. From germline, CDR1 is KGHSH and CDR2 LQKENI.

The sample holds a few counts of this clone. The chain combines TRBV2 with TRBJ2-5, with TRBD1 as a possible D gene (6 bases). The V and J ends lost 5 bases and 2 bases respectively, with 9 bases between them. The CDR3 is made up of 13 amino acids. From germline, CDR1 is SNHLY and CDR2 FYNNEI. For the CDR3, the DNA is TGTGCCAGCAGTCCAGGGGTTCAAGAGACCCAGTACTTC. Amino acid sequence: CASSPGVQETQYF.

V usage is TRBV5-1 and J usage is TRBJ1-1; D possibly corresponds to TRBD1 (6 bases). Germline CDR1 SGHRS, CDR2 YFSETQ. This CDR3 contains 13 residues. The germline V and J ends were trimmed by 4 bases and 1 base, with 8 bases remaining between them. The CDR3 loop is CASSSRGNTEAFF. In DNA, the CDR3 is TGCGCCAGCAGCAGCAGGGGGAACACTGAAGCTTTCTTT. Complete variable domain (other parts from reference TRBV5-1 and TRBJ1-1): KAGVTQTPRYLIKTRGQQVTLSCSPISGHRSVSWYQQTPGQGLQFLFEYFSETQRNKGNFPGRFSGRQFSNSRSEMNVSTLELGDSALYLCASSSRGNTEAFFGQGTRLTVV.

The chain couples TRBV15 to TRBJ2-2; D is perhaps TRBD1 (5 bases). The CDR3 has 15 amino acids. The V end lost 4 bases, the J end lost 0 bases, and 9 bases lay between the germline ends. CDR1 and CDR2 from the germline V gene are LNHNV and YYDKDF (reference sequence). The CDR3 loop reads CATSTGQTNTGELFF. The CDR3 DNA reads as TGTGCCACCAGCACAGGACAAACGAACACCGGGGAGCTGTTTTTT.

This rearrangement joins TRBV29-1 to TRBJ1-5, with D possibly TRBD1 on 6 matching bases. CDR3 length: 13 amino acids. V was clipped by 7 bases and J by 6 bases, with 16 bases between them. Germline lookup yields CDR1 SQVTM and CDR2 ANQGSEA. The DNA of the CDR3 is TGCAGCGCTGTGGGGGGCCTCGGTCAGCCCCAGCATTTT. Translation: CSAVGGLGQPQHF. Full variable domain (remainder filled in from reference TRBV29-1 and TRBJ1-5): SAVISQKPSRDICQRGTSLTIQCQVDSQVTMMFWYRQQPGQSLTLIATANQGSEATYESGFVIDKFPISRPNLTFSTLTVSNMSPEDSSIYLCSAVGGLGQPQHFGDGTRLSIL.

This clone was observed a handful of times. The rearrangement joins TRBV14 to TRBJ1-4; 7 nucleotides line up with TRBD1. V shed 4 bases, J shed 4 bases, and the junction held 0 bases outside the gene matches. The germline V gene has CDR1 SGHDN and CDR2 FVKESK. This CDR3 comprises 13 residues. CDR3 sequence: CASSRDSNEKLFF. The CDR3 DNA follows: TGTGCCAGCAGCCGGGACAGTAATGAAAAACTGTTTTTT.

Only a few counts were recorded for this clone. The chain employs TRBV6-5 and TRBJ1-2, with D unresolved. The CDR3 loop spans 13 amino acids. Germline V gene data show CDR1 as MNHEY and CDR2 as SVGAGI. V gave up 2 bases and J gave up 4 bases, with 8 bases separating them. CDR3 sequence reads: CASSYKAPYGYTF. CDR3 nucleotide sequence: TGTGCCAGCAGTTACAAGGCGCCCTATGGCTACACCTTC.

This clone showed up just a few times. This sequence joins TRBV4-3 and TRBJ2-1; TRBD2 might be the D (6 bases). Trimming pared 0 bases from V and 7 bases from J, leaving 22 bases between. Germline V lookup: CDR1 LGHNA, CDR2 YSLEER. This CDR3 contains 18 residues. The CDR3 spells CASSQDGGWGGIPNEQFF. CDR3 nucleotides: TGCGCCAGCAGCCAAGATGGGGGATGGGGCGGGATTCCAAATGAGCAGTTCTTC.

The chain links TRBV7-7 to TRBJ2-1; weak D call: TRBD2 (6 bases). CDR3 length: 14 residues. Germline V CDR1 and CDR2: SSHAT, FNYEAQ (reference sequence). The CDR3 bases are TGTGCTCCAAGCCGGGGGACTTGCTACAATGAGCAGTTCTTC. Translating gives CAPSRGTCYNEQFF.

This clone showed up just once. The chain uses TRBV5-6 and TRBJ2-3, with 9 bases lining up with TRBD2. Unmatched junction bases numbered 7, after V lost 0 bases and J lost 5 bases. The CDR3 spans 16 residues. The germline CDR1 and CDR2 sequences are SGHDT and YYEEEE. The CDR3 nucleotides are TGTGCCAGCAGCTTGGTTGCGGGAGGGCCGGGAGATACGCAGTATTTT. This translates into CASSLVAGGPGDTQYF.

The chain uses TRBV9 and TRBJ2-7, with a weak D call TRBD1 (7 bases). V was pared by 3 bases and J by 2 bases, with 24 bases between. Germline CDR1 is SGDLS and CDR2 is YYNGEE. CDR3 length: 18 amino acids. CDR3 DNA sequence: TGTGCCAGCAGCGCCTTCCGAGGGGGCCCGCGGGGCGCCTACGAGCAGTACTTC. Amino acid sequence: CASSAFRGGPRGAYEQYF. Complete variable domain (other parts from reference TRBV9 and TRBJ2-7): DSGVTQTPKHLITATGQRVTLRCSPRSGDLSVYWYQQSLDQGLQFLIQYYNGEERAKGNILERFSAQQFPDLHSELNLSSLELGDSALYFCASSAFRGGPRGAYEQYFGPGTRLTVT.

This clone was observed a handful of times. V usage is TRBV7-9 and J usage is TRBJ2-3; possibly TRBD2 for D (5 bases). This CDR3 has 11 amino acids. Deletions cut 10 bases from V and 2 bases from J, with 7 bases between. Germline loops: CDR1 SEHNR, CDR2 FQNEAQ (reference sequence). CDR3 in amino acids: CATGFTDTQYF. The CDR3 nucleotides are TGTGCCACGGGATTCACAGATACGCAGTATTTT. Combining the CDR3 with reference TRBV7-9 and TRBJ2-3 gives the whole variable domain DTGVSQNPRHKITKRGQNVTFRCDPISEHNRLYWYRQTLGQGPEFLTYFQNEAQLEKSRLLSDRFSAERPKGSFSTLEIQRTEQGDSAMYLCATGFTDTQYFGPGTRLTVL.